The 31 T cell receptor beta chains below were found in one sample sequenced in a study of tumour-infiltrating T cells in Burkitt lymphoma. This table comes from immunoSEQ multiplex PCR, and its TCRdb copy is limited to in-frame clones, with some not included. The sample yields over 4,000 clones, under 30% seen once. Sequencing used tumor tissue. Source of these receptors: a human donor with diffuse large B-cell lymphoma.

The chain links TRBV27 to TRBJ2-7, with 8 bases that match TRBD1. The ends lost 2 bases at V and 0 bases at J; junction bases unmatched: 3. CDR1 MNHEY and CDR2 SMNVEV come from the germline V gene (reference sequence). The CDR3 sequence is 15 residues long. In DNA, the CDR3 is TGTGCCAGCAGTTTAAGGACAGGGAGCTCCTACGAGCAGTACTTC. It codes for CASSLRTGSSYEQYF.

The CDR3 region has the DNA TGTGCCAGCAGAGGGAGACAGGGATTAAACATTCAGTACTTC. This gives the protein CASRGRQGLNIQYF. The gene calls are TRBV27 and TRBJ2-4, with TRBD1 identical over 7 bases. From germline, CDR1 is MNHEY and CDR2 SMNVEV (reference sequence). After removal of 6 bases from V and 6 bases from J, the junction contained 8 bases not matched to a gene. This CDR3 has 14 amino acids.

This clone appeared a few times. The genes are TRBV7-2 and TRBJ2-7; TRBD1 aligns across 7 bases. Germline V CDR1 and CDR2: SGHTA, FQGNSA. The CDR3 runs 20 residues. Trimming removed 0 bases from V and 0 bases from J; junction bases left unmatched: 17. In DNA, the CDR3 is TGTGCCAGCAGCTTAGCGCCCCACAGGGGATACGCTTCTTCCTCCTACGAGCAGTACTTC. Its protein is CASSLAPHRGYASSSYEQYF.

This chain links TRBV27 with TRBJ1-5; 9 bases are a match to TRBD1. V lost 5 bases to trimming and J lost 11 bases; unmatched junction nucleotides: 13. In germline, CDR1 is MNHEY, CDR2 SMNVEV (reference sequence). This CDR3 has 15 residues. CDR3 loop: CASSGSLGQGLTQHF. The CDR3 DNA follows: TGTGCCAGCAGTGGATCCTTGGGACAGGGCTTGACCCAGCATTTT.

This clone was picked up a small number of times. The CDR3 loop is CASSPTGSNQPQHF. The CDR3 DNA sequence: TGTGCCAGTAGTCCGACAGGGAGCAATCAGCCCCAGCATTTT. The V and J genes are TRBV19 and TRBJ1-5; TRBD1 matches 7 bases. Germline V gene lookup returns CDR1 LNHDA and CDR2 SQIVND (reference sequence). The CDR3 totals 14 residues. J gave up 1 base and V 5 bases, and 2 bases lay outside the gene matches.

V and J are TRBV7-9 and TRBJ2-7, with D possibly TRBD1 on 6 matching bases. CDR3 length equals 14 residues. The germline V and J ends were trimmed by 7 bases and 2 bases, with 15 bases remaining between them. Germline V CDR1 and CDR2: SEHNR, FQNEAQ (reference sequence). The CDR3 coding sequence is TGTGCCAGCACCATGGGGGCGGCTCCCTACGAGCAGTACTTC. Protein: CASTMGAAPYEQYF.

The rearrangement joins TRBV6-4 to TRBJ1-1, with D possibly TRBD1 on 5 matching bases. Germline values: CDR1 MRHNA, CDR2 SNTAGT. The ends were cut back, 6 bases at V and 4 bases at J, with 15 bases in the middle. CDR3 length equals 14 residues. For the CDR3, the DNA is TGTGCCAGCAGCGCTACGGGGGATGGCACTGAAGCTTTCTTT. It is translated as CASSATGDGTEAFF.

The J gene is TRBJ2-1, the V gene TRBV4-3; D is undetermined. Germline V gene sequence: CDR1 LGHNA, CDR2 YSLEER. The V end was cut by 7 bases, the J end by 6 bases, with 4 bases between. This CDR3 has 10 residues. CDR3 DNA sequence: TGCGCCAGCACCTTCAATGAGCAGTTCTTC. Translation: CASTFNEQFF.

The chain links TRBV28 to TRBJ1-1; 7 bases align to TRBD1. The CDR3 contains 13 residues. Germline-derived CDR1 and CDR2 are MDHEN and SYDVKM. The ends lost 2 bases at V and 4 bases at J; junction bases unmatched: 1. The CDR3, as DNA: TGTGCCAGCAGTTTAAGGGGGCGCACTGAAGCTTTCTTT. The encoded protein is CASSLRGRTEAFF.

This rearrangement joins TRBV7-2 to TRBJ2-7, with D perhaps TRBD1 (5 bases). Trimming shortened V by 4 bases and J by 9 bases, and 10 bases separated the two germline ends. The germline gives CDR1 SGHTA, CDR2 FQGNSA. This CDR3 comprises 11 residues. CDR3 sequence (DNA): TGTGCCAGCAGCTCCTCAGGGCGGCAGTACTTC. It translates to CASSSSGRQYF. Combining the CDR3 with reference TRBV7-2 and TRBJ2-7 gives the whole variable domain GAGVSQSPSNKVTEKGKDVELRCDPISGHTALYWYRQSLGQGLEFLIYFQGNSAPDKSGLPSDRFSAERTGGSVSTLTIQRTQQEDSAVYLCASSSSGRQYFGPGTRLTVT.

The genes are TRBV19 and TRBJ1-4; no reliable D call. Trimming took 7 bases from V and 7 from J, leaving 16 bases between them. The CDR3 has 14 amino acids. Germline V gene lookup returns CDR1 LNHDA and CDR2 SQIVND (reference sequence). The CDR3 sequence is CASTPIYRGEKLFF. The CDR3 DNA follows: TGTGCCAGTACCCCCATCTACCGAGGTGAAAAACTGTTTTTT.

The CDR3 region has the DNA TGTGCCAGTAGTAGTAATTACGAGCAGTACTTC. Translating gives CASSSNYEQYF. The V call is TRBV19, the J call TRBJ2-7; D not resolved. Trimming removed 4 bases from V and 4 bases from J, with 5 bases in between. CDR1 is LNHDA and CDR2 is SQIVND in the germline V gene (reference sequence). The CDR3 length is 11 residues.

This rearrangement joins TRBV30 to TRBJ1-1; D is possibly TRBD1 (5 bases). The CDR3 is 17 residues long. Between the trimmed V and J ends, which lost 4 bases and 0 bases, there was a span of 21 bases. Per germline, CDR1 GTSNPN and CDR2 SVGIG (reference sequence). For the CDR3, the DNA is TGTGCCTGGACCACGGGACGGAGCCTGAATTTGAACACTGAAGCTTTCTTT. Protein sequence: CAWTTGRSLNLNTEAFF.

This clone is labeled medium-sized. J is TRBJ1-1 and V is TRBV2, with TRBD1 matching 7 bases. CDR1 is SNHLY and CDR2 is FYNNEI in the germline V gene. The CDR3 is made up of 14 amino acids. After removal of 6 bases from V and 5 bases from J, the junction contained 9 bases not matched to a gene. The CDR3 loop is CASSEGAMVTEAFF. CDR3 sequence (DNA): TGTGCCAGCAGCGAGGGGGCTATGGTAACTGAAGCTTTCTTT.

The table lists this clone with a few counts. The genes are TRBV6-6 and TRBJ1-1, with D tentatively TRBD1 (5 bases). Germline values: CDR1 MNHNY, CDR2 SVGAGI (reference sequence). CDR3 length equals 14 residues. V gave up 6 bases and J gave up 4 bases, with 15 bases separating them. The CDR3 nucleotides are TGTGCCAGCAGGGTTCTCAGGGCGGCCACTGAAGCTTTCTTT. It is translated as CASRVLRAATEAFF.

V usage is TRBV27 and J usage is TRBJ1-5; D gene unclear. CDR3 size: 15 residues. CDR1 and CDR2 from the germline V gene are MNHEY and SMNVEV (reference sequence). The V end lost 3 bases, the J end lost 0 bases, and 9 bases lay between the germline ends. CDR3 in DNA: TGTGCCAGCAGTTTGAGGCTCTATAGCAATCAGCCCCAGCATTTT. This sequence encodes CASSLRLYSNQPQHF.

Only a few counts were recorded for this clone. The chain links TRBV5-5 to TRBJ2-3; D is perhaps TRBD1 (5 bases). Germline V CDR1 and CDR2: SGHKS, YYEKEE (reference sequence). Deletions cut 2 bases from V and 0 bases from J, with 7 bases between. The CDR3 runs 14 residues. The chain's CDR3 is CASSLRGSTDTQYF. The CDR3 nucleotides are TGTGCCAGCAGCTTAAGGGGCAGCACAGATACGCAGTATTTT.

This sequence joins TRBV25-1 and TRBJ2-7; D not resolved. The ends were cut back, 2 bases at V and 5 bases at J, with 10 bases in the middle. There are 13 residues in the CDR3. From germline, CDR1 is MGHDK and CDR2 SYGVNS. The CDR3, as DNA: TGTGCCAGCAGTGAACCAGGATACCACGAGCAGTACTTC. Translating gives CASSEPGYHEQYF.

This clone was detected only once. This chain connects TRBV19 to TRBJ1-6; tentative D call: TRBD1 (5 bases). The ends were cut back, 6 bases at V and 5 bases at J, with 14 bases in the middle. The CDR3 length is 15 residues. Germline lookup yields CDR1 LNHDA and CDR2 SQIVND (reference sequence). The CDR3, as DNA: TGTGCCAGTAGCCTTGGGACCGGCCATAATTCACCCCTCCACTTT. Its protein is CASSLGTGHNSPLHF.

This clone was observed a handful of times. The CDR3 here is CASSLGTGPLDEQYF. In DNA, the CDR3 is TGCGCCAGCAGCTTGGGGACAGGCCCTCTGGACGAGCAGTACTTC. The chain has TRBV5-1 and TRBJ2-7, with 7 bases matching TRBD1. After removal of 0 bases from V and 5 bases from J, the junction contained 8 bases not matched to a gene. The germline V gene encodes CDR1 SGHRS and CDR2 YFSETQ. The CDR3 has 15 residues.

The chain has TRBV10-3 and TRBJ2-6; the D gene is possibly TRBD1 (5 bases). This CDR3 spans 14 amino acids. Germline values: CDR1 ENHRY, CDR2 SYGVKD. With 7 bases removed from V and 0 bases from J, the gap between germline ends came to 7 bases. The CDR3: CAIKGDSGANVLTF. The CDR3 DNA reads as TGTGCCATCAAAGGGGACTCTGGGGCCAACGTCCTGACTTTC.

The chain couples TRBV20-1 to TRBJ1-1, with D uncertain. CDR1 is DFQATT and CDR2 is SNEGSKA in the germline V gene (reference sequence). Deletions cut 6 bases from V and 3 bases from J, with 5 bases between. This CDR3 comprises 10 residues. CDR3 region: CSARYTEAFF. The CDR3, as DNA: TGCAGTGCCAGGTACACTGAAGCTTTCTTT.

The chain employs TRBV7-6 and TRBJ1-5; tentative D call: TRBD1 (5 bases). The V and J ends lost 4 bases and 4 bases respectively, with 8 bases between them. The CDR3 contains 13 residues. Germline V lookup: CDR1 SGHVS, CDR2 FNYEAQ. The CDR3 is CASSWGGNQPQHF. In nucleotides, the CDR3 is TGTGCCAGCAGCTGGGGGGGAAATCAGCCCCAGCATTTT.

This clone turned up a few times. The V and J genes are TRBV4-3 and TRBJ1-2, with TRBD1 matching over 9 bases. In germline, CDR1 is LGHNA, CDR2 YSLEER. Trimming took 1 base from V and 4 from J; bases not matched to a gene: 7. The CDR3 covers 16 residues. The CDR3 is CASSQGRTGAVYGYTF. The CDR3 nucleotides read TGCGCCAGCAGCCAAGGAAGGACAGGGGCTGTCTATGGCTACACCTTC.

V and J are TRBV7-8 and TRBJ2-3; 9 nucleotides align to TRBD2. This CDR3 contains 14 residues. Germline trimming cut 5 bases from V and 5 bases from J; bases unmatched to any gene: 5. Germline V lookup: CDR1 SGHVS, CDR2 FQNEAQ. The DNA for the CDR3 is TGTGCCAGCAGCGTGGGACTAGCTGGAGATACGCAGTATTTT. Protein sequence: CASSVGLAGDTQYF.

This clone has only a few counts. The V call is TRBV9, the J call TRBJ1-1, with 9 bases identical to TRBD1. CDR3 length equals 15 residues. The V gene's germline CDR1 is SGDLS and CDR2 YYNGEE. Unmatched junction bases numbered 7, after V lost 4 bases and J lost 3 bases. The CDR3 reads CASSTQGARDTEAFF. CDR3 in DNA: TGTGCCAGCAGCACACAGGGGGCGAGAGACACTGAAGCTTTCTTT. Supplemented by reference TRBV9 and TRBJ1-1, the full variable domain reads DSGVTQTPKHLITATGQRVTLRCSPRSGDLSVYWYQQSLDQGLQFLIQYYNGEERAKGNILERFSAQQFPDLHSELNLSSLELGDSALYFCASSTQGARDTEAFFGQGTRLTVV.

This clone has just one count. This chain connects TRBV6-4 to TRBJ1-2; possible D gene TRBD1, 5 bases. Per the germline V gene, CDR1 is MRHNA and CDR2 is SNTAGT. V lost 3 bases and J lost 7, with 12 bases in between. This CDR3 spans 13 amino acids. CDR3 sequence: CASSETGAGGYTF. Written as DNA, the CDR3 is TGTGCCAGCAGTGAGACCGGGGCCGGTGGCTACACCTTC.

This CDR3 reads CASSYYRTSGSSDTQYF. CDR3 sequence (DNA): TGTGCCAGCAGCTACTACCGGACTAGCGGGAGCTCAGATACGCAGTATTTT. This chain uses TRBV2 with TRBJ2-3; TRBD2 aligns across 13 bases. Germline V gene lookup returns CDR1 SNHLY and CDR2 FYNNEI. This CDR3 contains 17 residues. With V trimmed by 6 bases and J by 4 bases, 10 bases remained unmatched.

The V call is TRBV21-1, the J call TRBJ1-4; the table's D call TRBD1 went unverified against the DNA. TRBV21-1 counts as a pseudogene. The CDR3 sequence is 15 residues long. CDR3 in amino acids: CASSKGTRVGEKLFF. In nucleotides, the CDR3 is TGTGCCAGCAGCAAAGGCACCAGGGTGGGGGAAAAACTGTTTTTT.

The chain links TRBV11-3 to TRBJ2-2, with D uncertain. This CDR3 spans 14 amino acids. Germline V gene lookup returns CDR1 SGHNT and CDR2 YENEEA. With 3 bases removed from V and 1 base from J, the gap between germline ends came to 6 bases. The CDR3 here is CASSFGQNTGELFF. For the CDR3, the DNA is TGTGCCAGCAGCTTTGGGCAGAACACCGGGGAGCTGTTTTTT. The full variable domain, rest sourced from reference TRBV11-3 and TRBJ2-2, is EAGVVQSPRYKIIEKKQPVAFWCNPISGHNTLYWYLQNLGQGPELLIRYENEEAVDDSQLPKDRFSAERLKGVDSTLKIQPAELGDSAVYLCASSFGQNTGELFFGEGSRLTVL.

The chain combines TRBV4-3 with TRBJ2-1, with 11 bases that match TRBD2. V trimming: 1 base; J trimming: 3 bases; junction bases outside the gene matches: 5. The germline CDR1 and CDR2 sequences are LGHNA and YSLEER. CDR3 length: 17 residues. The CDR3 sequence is CASSQGTSGRYYNEQFF. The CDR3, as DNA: TGCGCCAGCAGCCAAGGCACTAGCGGGAGATACTACAATGAGCAGTTCTTC.